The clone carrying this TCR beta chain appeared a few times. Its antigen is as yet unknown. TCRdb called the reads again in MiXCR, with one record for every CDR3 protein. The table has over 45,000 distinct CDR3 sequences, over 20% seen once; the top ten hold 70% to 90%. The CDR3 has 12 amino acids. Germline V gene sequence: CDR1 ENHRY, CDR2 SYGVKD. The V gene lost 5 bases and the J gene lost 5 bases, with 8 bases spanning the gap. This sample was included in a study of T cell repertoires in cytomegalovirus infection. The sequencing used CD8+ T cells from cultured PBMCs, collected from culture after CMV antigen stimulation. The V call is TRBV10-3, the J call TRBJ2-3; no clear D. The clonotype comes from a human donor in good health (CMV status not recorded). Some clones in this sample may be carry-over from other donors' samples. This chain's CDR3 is CAISPAGDTQYF. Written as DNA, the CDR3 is TGTGCCATCAGTCCGGCAGGAGATACGCAGTATTTT.